This T cell receptor beta chain derives from a study of graft-versus-host responses after intestinal transplantation. Study-wide results and caveats: Recipient marrow contained GvH clones, some of which appeared first in ileum or blood. Individuals who had graft-donor T cell macrochimerism had allografts that showed high graft-versus-host to host-versus-graft clonal ratios.

Repertoires were generated with immunoSEQ multiplex PCR, while TCRdb's copy carries only in-frame clones and drops some. The table records tens of thousands of clones, 85% to 90% of them present only once. On this clone itself: Its antigen is not identified.

Sequencing used unstimulated CD4+ T cells sorted from spleen or lymph node cells, obtained before intestinal transplant. This clonotype was sampled from a human donor who received an intestinal transplant.

For the CDR3, the DNA is TGTGCCAGCAGCCCGACCGGGGGGTCCGGCTATGGCTACACCTTC. Amino acids: CASSPTGGSGYGYTF. The J gene is TRBJ1-2, the V gene TRBV5-8, with D possibly matching TRBD1 (5 bases). This CDR3 has 15 residues. Germline V gene lookup returns CDR1 SGHTS and CDR2 YDEGEE. Trimming removed 4 bases at V and 4 bases at J, with 17 bases between.